What follows is one TCR beta chain and its context. This clonotype was recorded a few times. Its recognized antigen is unknown. Per-base quality was not reported, and no clone a single base away is much larger than it. The CDR3 runs 14 residues from the cysteine to the phenylalanine. Just the 42-base CDR3 DNA is kept, in frame starting at base 1. CDR1 and CDR2 (SGDLS, YYNGEE) derive from the germline V gene. V loses 3 bases, J loses 1 base, and the germline ends lie 10 bases apart. In the ophthalmopathy patients, disease was moderately to severely active, with a Clinical Activity Score of 3 or more, a NOSPECS grade of 4 or more, and a duration of less than 3 months. The study excluded patients with uncontrolled infections, other autoimmune diseases, pregnancy or lactation. Diagnoses were established on the basis of clinical symptoms, serum thyroxine and TRAb, thyroid ultrasound, and orbital computed tomography. Ficoll-Paque density gradient centrifugation was used to isolate PBMCs from about 9 ml of fresh peripheral blood. Total RNA was extracted using Trizol reagent, and RNA quality was assessed on an Agilent 2100 Bioanalyzer.

The data originate from a study of T cells in Graves' hyperthyroidism and ophthalmopathy (dated by TCRdb to about 2019). Broadly, across the study: Peripheral blood samples were taken at the time of initial diagnosis, prior to any treatment. A discovery cohort of roughly 96 patients, roughly 40 with Graves' ophthalmopathy and under 60 with stable Graves' hyperthyroidism, was used to find distinguishing TCR V-J signatures. For training and testing, the 100 or so patients in the discovery cohort were randomly divided in a 7:3 ratio. Prospective prediction of ophthalmopathy was tested in an independent validation cohort consisting of roughly 19 hyperthyroidism patients and 15 or so patients who later progressed to ophthalmopathy. The paper reports TCR Vbeta CDR3 sequencing of 135 peripheral blood samples: approximately 41 ophthalmopathy, fewer than 80 hyperthyroidism and around 17 progressor patients. In more than five Graves' hyperthyroidism patients, the study also compared T-cell repertoires from thyroid tissue with T-cell repertoires from blood. After sampling, hyperthyroidism patients received methimazole starting at 30 mg daily, and ophthalmopathy patients received high-dose intravenous methylprednisolone. What the research found in general, with its limitations: No statistical method was used to set the sample size in advance, and investigators knew the group allocation. Most expanded thyroid clonotypes (frequency above 0.001) were also found in blood, which suggests that blood repertoires may mirror thyroid immune responses. A model built on a 13 V-J signature distinguished ophthalmopathy from stable hyperthyroidism, reaching over 85% sensitivity and about 81% specificity in cross-validation and 80%/75% in testing. During validation, the model predicted progression to ophthalmopathy a median of roughly six months ahead of onset, with roughly 65% sensitivity and around 73% specificity.

TCR beta CDR3 regions were amplified from RNA transcripts. For the first round of RT-PCR on the TCR CDR3, the HTBI primer set was used together with the Qiagen OneStep RT-PCR kit. A second multiplex PCR round built the libraries, followed by size selection and purification. Paired-end sequencing of the libraries was performed with 100 bp reads on an Illumina HiSeq2000. As for the original processing: SOAPnuke was used to process the raw data, removing reads that contained adapters or uncalled bases, had a mean Phred below 15, or lacked an exact match to the constant primer or identifier. High-quality paired reads were merged with COPE v1.2.5, and unique nucleotide sequences were defined as clonotypes. MiTCR v1.1 was used to align clonotypes to the IMGT TRBV, TRBD and TRBJ reference segments. The analysis was restricted to V-J combinations with a frequency above 0.0001, which together covered about 99% of the repertoires. A TCS score was defined as the ratio between F50 (clonal expansion) and ExV (chaos), using BLOSUM62-based TCRdist between CDR3 peptides within each V-J. Welch's t-statistics and random forest reduced around 520 V-J features to 13, which were used in a naive Bayes classifier (R e1071). Using fastp trimming at Q25 and MiXCR clonotype assembly, TCRdb reanalyzed the public sequencing data and kept in-frame beta chains. Each entry is one CDR3 protein sequence, shown with its most common DNA and genes. Clone size and V and J calls follow TCRdb, not the original study. This sample holds about 410,000 distinct CDR3 sequences; about 15% were observed only once. The ten most abundant clones make up roughly 13% of the sample.

This receptor was identified in a man between 18 and 29 years old with Graves' ophthalmopathy. This chain joins TRBV9 to TRBJ1-1, and TRBD1 may be the D gene, going by 6 matching bases. The sample taken for sequencing was blood. At the DNA level, the sequence is TGTGCCAGCAGCGCCCGACAGGAGAACACTGAAGCTTTCTTT. Translation gives CASSARQENTEAFF.